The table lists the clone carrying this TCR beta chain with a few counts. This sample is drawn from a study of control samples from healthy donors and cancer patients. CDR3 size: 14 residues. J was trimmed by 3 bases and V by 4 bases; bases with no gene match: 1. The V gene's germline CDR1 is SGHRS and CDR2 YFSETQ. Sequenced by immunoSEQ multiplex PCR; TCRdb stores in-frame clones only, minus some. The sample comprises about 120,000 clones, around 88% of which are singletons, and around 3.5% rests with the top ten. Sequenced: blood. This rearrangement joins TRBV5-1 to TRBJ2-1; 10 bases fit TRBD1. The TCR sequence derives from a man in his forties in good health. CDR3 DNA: TGCGCCAGCAGCGGGACAGGGGTCTACAATGAGCAGTTCTTC. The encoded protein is CASSGTGVYNEQFF. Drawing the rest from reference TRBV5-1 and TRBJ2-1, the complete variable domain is KAGVTQTPRYLIKTRGQQVTLSCSPISGHRSVSWYQQTPGQGLQFLFEYFSETQRNKGNFPGRFSGRQFSNSRSEMNVSTLELGDSALYLCASSGTGVYNEQFFGPGTRLTVL.